This TCR beta chain appears in the sequencing data of a study of CD8+CD57+ T cells in acquired aplastic anemia. Turning to the study itself: Sorted cells (CD4+ and CD8+) yielded DNA amounts that averaged roughly 3 ug. The average read count for CD4+ cells in healthy donors was 8.5 million to 12 million.

V gave up 4 bases and J gave up 5 bases, with 18 bases separating them. Germline V gene data show CDR1 as KGHDR and CDR2 as SFDVKD. The CDR3 consists of 16 residues. TCR beta VDJ and CDR3 profiling used genomic DNA as template. From the reads, TCRdb called clonotypes with MiXCR, one entry per CDR3 protein. The sample contains about 170,000 distinct CDR3 sequences, 55% to 80% of which appear only once. As concerns this clonotype: Its antigen is not identified.

Points from the study as a whole: There were 25 to 35 CD8+ CDR3 sequences that occurred in both patients and controls.

Material: sorted CD4+, CD8+, or CD8+CD57+ T cells (not recorded which) from PBMCs. This chain uses TRBV24-1 with TRBJ2-3; D might be TRBD1 or TRBD2, each matching 5 bases. The clonotype was recovered from a human donor in good health. The CDR3 protein is CATSDRSGGAGDTQYF. CDR3 coding DNA: TGTGCCACCAGTGACCGTAGTGGTGGGGCGGGAGATACGCAGTATTTT.